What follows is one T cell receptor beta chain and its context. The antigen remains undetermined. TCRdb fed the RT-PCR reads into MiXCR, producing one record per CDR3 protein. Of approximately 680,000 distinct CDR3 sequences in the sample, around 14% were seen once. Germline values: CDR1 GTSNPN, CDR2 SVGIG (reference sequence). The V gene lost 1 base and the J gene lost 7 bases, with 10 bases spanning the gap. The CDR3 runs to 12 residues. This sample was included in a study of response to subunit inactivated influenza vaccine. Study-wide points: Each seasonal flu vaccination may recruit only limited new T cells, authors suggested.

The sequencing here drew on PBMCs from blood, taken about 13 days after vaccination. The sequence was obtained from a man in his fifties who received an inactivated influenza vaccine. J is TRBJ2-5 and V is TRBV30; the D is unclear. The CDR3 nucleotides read TGTGCCTGGAGTGATATAACCCGGACCCAGTACTTC. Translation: CAWSDITRTQYF.